This TCR beta chain originates from a study of T-cell reconstitution after alpha-beta-depleted transplantation in children. During its preparation, the TCRbeta library received unique molecular identifiers. TCRdb re-called the PCR reads with MiXCR, one entry per CDR3 protein. The table includes approximately 130,000 distinct CDR3 sequences, around 9.8% detected once. CDR1 is LNHDA and CDR2 is SQIVND in the germline V gene (reference sequence). With 6 bases removed from V and 0 bases from J, the gap between germline ends came to 12 bases. The CDR3 totals 14 residues. There are a few counts of this clonotype.

The chain uses TRBV19 and TRBJ2-7; tentatively, D is TRBD2 (5 bases). The sequencing used PBMCs, mostly from graft donor cells, collected 180 days after TCRalphabeta/CD19-depleted stem cell transplant. The sequence came from a girl in the first two years of life who had a stem cell transplant for combined immunodeficiency, so the T cells may come from the graft donor. As DNA, the CDR3 is TGTGCCAGTAGATGGACGGGAATCTCCTACGAGCAGTACTTC. Its protein product is CASRWTGISYEQYF.